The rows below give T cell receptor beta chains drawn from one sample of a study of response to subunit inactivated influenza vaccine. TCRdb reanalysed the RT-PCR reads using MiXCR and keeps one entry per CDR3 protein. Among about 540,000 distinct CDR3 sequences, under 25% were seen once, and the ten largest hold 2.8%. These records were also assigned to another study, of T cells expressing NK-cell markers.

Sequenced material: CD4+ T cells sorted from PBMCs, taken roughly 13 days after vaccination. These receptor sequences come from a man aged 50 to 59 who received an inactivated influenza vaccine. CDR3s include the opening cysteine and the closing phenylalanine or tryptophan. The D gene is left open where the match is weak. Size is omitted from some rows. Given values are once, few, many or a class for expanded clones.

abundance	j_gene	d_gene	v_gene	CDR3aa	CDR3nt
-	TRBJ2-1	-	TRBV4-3	CASSQGHSSYNEQFF	TGCGCCAGCAGCCAAGGACATAGCTCCTACAATGAGCAGTTCTTC
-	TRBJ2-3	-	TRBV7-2	CASSLGLNRETDTQYF	TGTGCCAGCAGCTTAGGGTTGAACAGGGAAACAGATACGCAGTATTTT
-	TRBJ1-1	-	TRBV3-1	CASSLSGKGTNTEAFF	TGTGCCAGCAGCCTCAGTGGTAAGGGAACGAACACTGAAGCTTTCTTT
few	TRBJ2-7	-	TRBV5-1	CASSETGTLFYEQYF	TGCGCCAGCTCCGAAACCGGGACGCTGTTCTACGAGCAGTACTTC
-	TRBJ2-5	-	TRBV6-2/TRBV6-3	CASSYGSTQYF	TGTGCCAGCAGTTACGGGAGCACCCAGTACTTC
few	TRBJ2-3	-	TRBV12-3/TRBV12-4	CASSFLSADTQYF	TGTGCCAGCAGTTTCTTATCTGCAGATACGCAGTATTTT
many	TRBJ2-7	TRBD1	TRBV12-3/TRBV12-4	CASSPEGQGISYEQYF	TGTGCCAGCAGCCCCGAGGGACAGGGGATCTCCTACGAGCAGTACTTC
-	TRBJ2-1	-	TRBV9	CASSVNTVEGVEQFF	TGTGCCAGCAGCGTAAATACCGTTGAAGGGGTCGAGCAGTTCTTC
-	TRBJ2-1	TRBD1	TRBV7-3	CASSSSTGGVEQFF	TGTGCCAGCAGCTCTTCGACAGGGGGCGTGGAGCAGTTCTTC
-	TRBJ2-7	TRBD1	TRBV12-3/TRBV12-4	CASSLSAGTGGSYEQYF	TGTGCCAGCAGTTTATCAGCCGGGACAGGGGGCTCCTACGAGCAGTACTTC
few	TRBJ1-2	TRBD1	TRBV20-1	CSARVDRGIGYTF	TGCAGTGCTAGAGTTGACAGGGGGATCGGCTACACCTTC
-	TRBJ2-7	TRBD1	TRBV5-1	CASSFSRDRYEQYF	TGCGCCAGCAGCTTTAGCCGGGACAGGTACGAGCAGTACTTC
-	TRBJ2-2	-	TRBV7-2	CASSLGGKVTGELFF	TGTGCCAGCAGCTTAGGGGGAAAGGTCACCGGGGAGCTGTTTTTT
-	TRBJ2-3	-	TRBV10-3	CAIRKGTGTKETDTQYF	TGTGCCATCCGAAAAGGAACCGGGACAAAGGAGACAGATACGCAGTATTTT
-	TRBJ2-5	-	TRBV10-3	CAISESAAKQETQYF	TGTGCCATCAGTGAGTCGGCTGCGAAGCAAGAGACCCAGTACTTC
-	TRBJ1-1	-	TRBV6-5	CASSYSQNTEAFF	TGTGCCAGCAGTTACTCACAGAACACTGAAGCTTTCTTT
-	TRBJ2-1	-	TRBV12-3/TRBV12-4	CASSLEQGFYNEQFF	TGTGCCAGCAGTTTAGAGCAGGGCTTCTACAATGAGCAGTTCTTC
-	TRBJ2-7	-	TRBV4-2	CASSQEVATALFEQYF	TGTGCCAGCAGCCAAGAGGTAGCGACAGCACTTTTCGAGCAGTACTTC
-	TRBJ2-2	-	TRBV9	CASSGANTGELFF	TGTGCCAGCTCAGGAGCGAACACCGGGGAGCTGTTTTTT
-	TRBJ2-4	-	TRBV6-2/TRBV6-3	CASSFRPLAKNIQYF	TGTGCCAGCAGTTTCCGACCGCTAGCCAAAAACATTCAGTACTTC
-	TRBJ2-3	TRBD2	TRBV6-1	CASSPLSSGASTDTQYF	TGTGCCAGCAGTCCCCTATCTAGCGGGGCTAGCACAGATACGCAGTATTTT
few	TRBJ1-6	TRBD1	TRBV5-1	CASYPGQGANSPLHF	TGCGCCAGCTACCCCGGACAGGGGGCTAATTCACCCCTCCACTTT
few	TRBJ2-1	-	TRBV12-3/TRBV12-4	CASSFGQHNEQFF	TGTGCCAGCAGTTTTGGACAGCACAATGAGCAGTTCTTC
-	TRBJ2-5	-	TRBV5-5	CASSLSPGTMQETQYF	TGTGCCAGCAGCTTGTCCCCGGGAACGATGCAAGAGACCCAGTACTTC
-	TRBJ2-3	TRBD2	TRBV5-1	CASSGTSGSTDTQYF	TGCGCCAGCTCTGGGACTAGCGGGAGTACAGATACGCAGTATTTT
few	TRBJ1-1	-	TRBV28	CASRTVGTEAFF	TGTGCCAGCAGAACAGTGGGCACTGAAGCTTTCTTT
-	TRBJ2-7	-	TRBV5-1	CASSLDWGSSYEQYF	TGCGCCAGCAGCTTGGATTGGGGAAGCTCCTACGAGCAGTACTTC
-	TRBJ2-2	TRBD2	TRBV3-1	CASSQRTSGAGELFF	TGTGCCAGCAGCCAAAGGACTAGCGGGGCCGGGGAGCTGTTTTTT
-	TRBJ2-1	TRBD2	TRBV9	CASSVTSGGDEQFF	TGTGCCAGCAGCGTCACTAGCGGGGGGGATGAGCAGTTCTTC
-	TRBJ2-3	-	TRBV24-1	CATSDPRTASTDTQYF	TGTGCCACCAGTGATCCAAGGACTGCCAGCACAGATACGCAGTATTTT
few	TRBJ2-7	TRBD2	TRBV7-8	CASSLALAGGFYEQYF	TGTGCCAGCAGCTTAGCGCTAGCGGGAGGATTCTACGAGCAGTACTTC
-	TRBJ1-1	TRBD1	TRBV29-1	CSVDTGATGEAFF	TGCAGCGTTGACACAGGGGCCACTGGTGAAGCTTTCTTT
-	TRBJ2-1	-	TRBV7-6	CASSYQTEQFF	TGTGCCAGCAGCTACCAGACTGAGCAGTTCTTC
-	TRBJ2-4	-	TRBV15	CATSRALELTGNIQYF	TGTGCCACCAGCAGAGCCCTTGAGCTTACGGGGAACATTCAGTACTTC
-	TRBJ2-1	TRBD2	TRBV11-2	CASSSPGLVIREQFF	TGTGCCAGCAGCTCTCCGGGACTAGTGATTCGGGAGCAGTTCTTC
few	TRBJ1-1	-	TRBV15	CATSRDHPGVATEAFF	TGTGCCACCAGCAGAGATCATCCGGGGGTGGCCACTGAAGCTTTCTTT